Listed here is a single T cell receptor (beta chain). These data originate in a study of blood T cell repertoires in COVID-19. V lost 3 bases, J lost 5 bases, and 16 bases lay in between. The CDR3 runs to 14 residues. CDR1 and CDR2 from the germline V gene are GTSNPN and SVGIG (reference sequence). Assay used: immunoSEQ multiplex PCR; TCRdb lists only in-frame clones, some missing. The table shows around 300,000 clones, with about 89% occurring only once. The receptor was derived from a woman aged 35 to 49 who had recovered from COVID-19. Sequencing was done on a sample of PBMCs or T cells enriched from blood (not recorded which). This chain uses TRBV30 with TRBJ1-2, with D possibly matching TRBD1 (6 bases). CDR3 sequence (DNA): TGTGCCTGGAGCCCATCAGGGGTTGGGTATGGCTACACCTTC. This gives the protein CAWSPSGVGYGYTF. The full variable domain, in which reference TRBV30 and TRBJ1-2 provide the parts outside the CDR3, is SQTIHQWPATLVQPVGSPLSLECTVEGTSNPNLYWYRQAAGRGLQLLFYSVGIGQISSEVPQNLSASRPQDRQFILSSKKLLLSDSGFYLCAWSPSGVGYGYTFGSGTRLTVV.